This is a list of T cell receptor beta chains from one sample in a study of blood T cell repertoires in COVID-19. TCRdb's copy holds only in-frame clones and misses some; the assay was immunoSEQ multiplex PCR. The table shows around 200,000 clones, with about 89% occurring only once. The sequenced sample was peripheral blood. The origin of the receptors is a man aged 40-49 years with acute or convalescent COVID-19. Both conserved end residues are part of each CDR3. Fields, in order: CDR3 DNA, CDR3 protein, D gene, V gene, clone size, J gene. D genes are given only for firm matches. Clone size is given for some rows only: seen once, a few or many times, or a class if the clone is expanded.

CDR3nt: TGTGCCAGCAGTGAAAGCGGGGGGGGGACCCAGTACTTC; CDR3aa: CASSESGGGTQYF; d_gene: TRBD2; v_gene: TRBV6-1; abundance: -; j_gene: TRBJ2-5
CDR3nt: TGTGCCAGCAGTGAACCTGTAACCGGGGAGCTGTTTTTT; CDR3aa: CASSEPVTGELFF; d_gene: -; v_gene: TRBV2; abundance: -; j_gene: TRBJ2-2
CDR3nt: TGTGCCAGCTCACCAGGGGCAAAAGAGACCCAGTACTTC; CDR3aa: CASSPGAKETQYF; d_gene: -; v_gene: TRBV18; abundance: -; j_gene: TRBJ2-5
CDR3nt: TGTGCCAGCAGCTCCCGACAGGAAAAACTGTTTTTT; CDR3aa: CASSSRQEKLFF; d_gene: -; v_gene: TRBV7-6; abundance: -; j_gene: TRBJ1-4
CDR3nt: TGTGCCAGCAGTTCCCAGGGATACGAGCAGTACTTC; CDR3aa: CASSSQGYEQYF; d_gene: -; v_gene: TRBV6-2/TRBV6-3; abundance: -; j_gene: TRBJ2-7
CDR3nt: TGTGCCAGCATCCTTCTAACAGGACAGGGGGCGCGTGAGACCCAGTACTTC; CDR3aa: CASILLTGQGARETQYF; d_gene: TRBD1; v_gene: TRBV7-9; abundance: -; j_gene: TRBJ2-5
CDR3nt: TGTGCCAGCACCCTAGGACTAGAGGCAGATACGCAGTATTTT; CDR3aa: CASTLGLEADTQYF; d_gene: TRBD2; v_gene: TRBV7-9; abundance: -; j_gene: TRBJ2-3
CDR3nt: TGTGCCAGCAGTCCAGGACAGGGCGGGGGCACAGATACGCAGTATTTT; CDR3aa: CASSPGQGGGTDTQYF; d_gene: TRBD1; v_gene: TRBV7-3; abundance: -; j_gene: TRBJ2-3
CDR3nt: TGTGCCTGGAGTGTATTATACGAGCAGTACTTC; CDR3aa: CAWSVLYEQYF; d_gene: -; v_gene: TRBV30; abundance: -; j_gene: TRBJ2-7
CDR3nt: TGTGCCAGCAGTTCCACAGGGGGGTCGAGCAATCAGCCCCAGCATTTT; CDR3aa: CASSSTGGSSNQPQHF; d_gene: TRBD1; v_gene: TRBV6-5; abundance: few; j_gene: TRBJ1-5
CDR3nt: TGTGCCAGCAGCTTAGACAGGAACTCCTACGAGCAGTACTTC; CDR3aa: CASSLDRNSYEQYF; d_gene: -; v_gene: TRBV7-2; abundance: few; j_gene: TRBJ2-7
CDR3nt: TGCAGCTCCAGAAACCCTCAGGGGGCCCTATTGAACACTGAAGCTTTCTTT; CDR3aa: CSSRNPQGALLNTEAFF; d_gene: TRBD1; v_gene: TRBV29-1; abundance: -; j_gene: TRBJ1-1
CDR3nt: TGTGCCAGCAGTTACAACCCCCAGGGCACTGAAGCTTTCTTT; CDR3aa: CASSYNPQGTEAFF; d_gene: -; v_gene: TRBV6-5; abundance: -; j_gene: TRBJ1-1
CDR3nt: TGTGCCAGCAGTCCAGGGGCGGGGGGGAATGAGCAGTTCTTC; CDR3aa: CASSPGAGGNEQFF; d_gene: TRBD2; v_gene: TRBV27; abundance: few; j_gene: TRBJ2-1
CDR3nt: TGTGCCAGCAGCTTGGCTGGGGCGAAACTTAACTATGGCTACACCTTC; CDR3aa: CASSLAGAKLNYGYTF; d_gene: -; v_gene: TRBV5-4; abundance: -; j_gene: TRBJ1-2
CDR3nt: TGCAGTGCTAGTAAGGGGCAGGGAAAGATTGAAAAACTGTTTTTT; CDR3aa: CSASKGQGKIEKLFF; d_gene: -; v_gene: TRBV20-1; abundance: -; j_gene: TRBJ1-4
CDR3nt: TGTGCCAGCGGACCAGGGCTCGAGGCTAGAGAGCCCCAGCATTTT; CDR3aa: CASGPGLEAREPQHF; d_gene: -; v_gene: TRBV6-5; abundance: few; j_gene: TRBJ1-5
CDR3nt: TGCGCCAGCAGCTTGGAGGAGGGGGCGCCTAACTATGGCTACACCTTC; CDR3aa: CASSLEEGAPNYGYTF; d_gene: TRBD1; v_gene: TRBV5-1; abundance: -; j_gene: TRBJ1-2
CDR3nt: TGTGCCAGTAGTATTGAAAGCTATAACTATGGCTACACCTTC; CDR3aa: CASSIESYNYGYTF; d_gene: -; v_gene: TRBV19; abundance: -; j_gene: TRBJ1-2
CDR3nt: TGTGCCAGCAGCTACCGGGACAGGGGGCTCATCTACGAGCAGTACTTC; CDR3aa: CASSYRDRGLIYEQYF; d_gene: TRBD1; v_gene: TRBV11-2; abundance: -; j_gene: TRBJ2-7
CDR3nt: TGTGCCAGCAGTCGAACAGGGGCCTACGAGCAGTACTTC; CDR3aa: CASSRTGAYEQYF; d_gene: TRBD1; v_gene: TRBV7-8; abundance: once; j_gene: TRBJ2-7
CDR3nt: TGTGCCAGCAGCTTTACCGGACGGGAAAATAATTCACCCCTCCACTTT; CDR3aa: CASSFTGRENNSPLHF; d_gene: -; v_gene: TRBV7-9; abundance: -; j_gene: TRBJ1-6
CDR3nt: TGCGCCAGTCAGGGGGCGGGCTATGGCTACACCTTC; CDR3aa: CASQGAGYGYTF; d_gene: TRBD1; v_gene: TRBV10-2; abundance: few; j_gene: TRBJ1-2
CDR3nt: TGTGCCAGCAGCGTAGAGGCGGGACGTGCCTACGAGCAGTACTTC; CDR3aa: CASSVEAGRAYEQYF; d_gene: -; v_gene: TRBV9; abundance: -; j_gene: TRBJ2-7
CDR3nt: TGTGCCAGCAGCTTGGATGTTACGAACACCGGGGAGCTGTTTTTT; CDR3aa: CASSLDVTNTGELFF; d_gene: -; v_gene: TRBV5-4; abundance: -; j_gene: TRBJ2-2
CDR3nt: TGTGCCAGCAGCCACATGGGGGGCACTGAAGCTTTCTTT; CDR3aa: CASSHMGGTEAFF; d_gene: -; v_gene: TRBV16; abundance: -; j_gene: TRBJ1-1
CDR3nt: TGTGCCAGTAGTGTCCGGGACAGGGTCGGCTATGGCTACACCTTC; CDR3aa: CASSVRDRVGYGYTF; d_gene: TRBD1; v_gene: TRBV19; abundance: -; j_gene: TRBJ1-2
CDR3nt: TGTGCCAGCAGCCCCCTAGCGGGGGGGAACACCGGGGAGCTGTTTTTT; CDR3aa: CASSPLAGGNTGELFF; d_gene: TRBD2; v_gene: TRBV7-2; abundance: -; j_gene: TRBJ2-2
CDR3nt: TGTGCCACCAGTGATCCTCCTAGCACAGATACGCAGTATTTT; CDR3aa: CATSDPPSTDTQYF; d_gene: -; v_gene: TRBV24-1; abundance: -; j_gene: TRBJ2-3
CDR3nt: TGTGCTAGTGTTGGCATATATAATGAAAAACTGTTTTTT; CDR3aa: CASVGIYNEKLFF; d_gene: -; v_gene: TRBV12-5; abundance: -; j_gene: TRBJ1-4
CDR3nt: TGCGCCAGCAGCTTACAGGGGCCCTCGCCTAACTATGGCTACACCTTC; CDR3aa: CASSLQGPSPNYGYTF; d_gene: TRBD1; v_gene: TRBV5-1; abundance: once; j_gene: TRBJ1-2
CDR3nt: TGTGCCAGCAGGCCCGCAGGGGGGTGGACAGATACGCAGTATTTT; CDR3aa: CASRPAGGWTDTQYF; d_gene: -; v_gene: TRBV27; abundance: -; j_gene: TRBJ2-3
CDR3nt: TGTGCCAGCAGTGACATGGGGACAGCTCAAGAGACCCAGTACTTC; CDR3aa: CASSDMGTAQETQYF; d_gene: TRBD1; v_gene: TRBV2; abundance: -; j_gene: TRBJ2-5
CDR3nt: TGTGCCAGCGCTTCAGATTGGACAGATACGCAGTATTTT; CDR3aa: CASASDWTDTQYF; d_gene: -; v_gene: TRBV7-2; abundance: -; j_gene: TRBJ2-3
CDR3nt: TGTGCCAGCAGCCGCCTCGGGAACACTGAAGCTTTCTTT; CDR3aa: CASSRLGNTEAFF; d_gene: -; v_gene: TRBV25-1; abundance: once; j_gene: TRBJ1-1
CDR3nt: TGTGCCAGCAGTCCTACCCCAGGGGGCAATCAGCCCCAGCATTTT; CDR3aa: CASSPTPGGNQPQHF; d_gene: -; v_gene: TRBV7-8; abundance: -; j_gene: TRBJ1-5
CDR3nt: TGTGCCAGCAGTTTACTCGGGACAGGGGGAAGGAATGAGCAGTTCTTC; CDR3aa: CASSLLGTGGRNEQFF; d_gene: TRBD1; v_gene: TRBV28; abundance: -; j_gene: TRBJ2-1
CDR3nt: TGTGCCAGCAGCCCTCTCCGCGGGGCTAACTATGGCTACACCTTC; CDR3aa: CASSPLRGANYGYTF; d_gene: -; v_gene: TRBV7-9; abundance: -; j_gene: TRBJ1-2
CDR3nt: TGTGCCAGCAGTGATGGAGATGGAGGGGGCGACGAGCAGTTCTTC; CDR3aa: CASSDGDGGGDEQFF; d_gene: -; v_gene: TRBV6-1; abundance: -; j_gene: TRBJ2-1
CDR3nt: TGTGCCAGCAGTTCTACTTTCATGAACACTGAAGCTTTCTTT; CDR3aa: CASSSTFMNTEAFF; d_gene: -; v_gene: TRBV25-1; abundance: once; j_gene: TRBJ1-1
CDR3nt: TGCGCCAGCAGCTTGGCAACAGCGGGTAATGAAAAACTGTTTTTT; CDR3aa: CASSLATAGNEKLFF; d_gene: -; v_gene: TRBV5-1; abundance: once; j_gene: TRBJ1-4
CDR3nt: TGTGCCACCAGCAGAGTGCAGGCAGGGGGCGTGCATACGCAGTATTTT; CDR3aa: CATSRVQAGGVHTQYF; d_gene: TRBD1; v_gene: TRBV15; abundance: -; j_gene: TRBJ2-3
CDR3nt: TGTGCCAGCAGCGTAGGTTCGAGCTCCTACGAGCAGTACTTC; CDR3aa: CASSVGSSSYEQYF; d_gene: -; v_gene: TRBV9; abundance: -; j_gene: TRBJ2-7
CDR3nt: TGTGCCAGCAGTCTAAGACAGGGTGGTGCAGATACGCAGTATTTT; CDR3aa: CASSLRQGGADTQYF; d_gene: TRBD1; v_gene: TRBV2; abundance: -; j_gene: TRBJ2-3
CDR3nt: TGTGCCAGCAGGTATATGCTAGCGGGGTTGCATGAGCAGTTCTTC; CDR3aa: CASRYMLAGLHEQFF; d_gene: TRBD2; v_gene: TRBV6-5; abundance: -; j_gene: TRBJ2-1
CDR3nt: TGTGCCAGCAGTCCAGGGGCGCGACCCACAGATACGCAGTATTTT; CDR3aa: CASSPGARPTDTQYF; d_gene: -; v_gene: TRBV7-2; abundance: once; j_gene: TRBJ2-3
CDR3nt: TGTGCCAGTACCTTCATGGGGGGGACTAATGAAAAACTGTTTTTT; CDR3aa: CASTFMGGTNEKLFF; d_gene: -; v_gene: TRBV19; abundance: -; j_gene: TRBJ1-4
CDR3nt: TGTGCCAGCAGTTTTGGCGGACAGGGGGGGACCCAGTACTTC; CDR3aa: CASSFGGQGGTQYF; d_gene: TRBD1; v_gene: TRBV27; abundance: -; j_gene: TRBJ2-5
CDR3nt: TGCGCCAGCAGCCAAGATCTACAGGGACCAGGGTTCGAGCAGTACTTC; CDR3aa: CASSQDLQGPGFEQYF; d_gene: -; v_gene: TRBV4-3; abundance: few; j_gene: TRBJ2-7
CDR3nt: TGTGCCAGCAGGAAACAGGGAAGACATGAGCAGTTCTTC; CDR3aa: CASRKQGRHEQFF; d_gene: -; v_gene: TRBV27; abundance: -; j_gene: TRBJ2-1
CDR3nt: TGCGCCAGCAGCCAAGATATGAGGGTGGGTTACTCCTACAATGAGCAGTTCTTC; CDR3aa: CASSQDMRVGYSYNEQFF; d_gene: -; v_gene: TRBV4-1; abundance: -; j_gene: TRBJ2-1
CDR3nt: TGCGCCAGCAGCTTGGTTCCAGGGGGGAACTATGGCTACACCTTC; CDR3aa: CASSLVPGGNYGYTF; d_gene: TRBD1; v_gene: TRBV5-1; abundance: -; j_gene: TRBJ1-2
CDR3nt: TGTGCCACCAGCAGAGATCCGAATCTAGCGGGGGGCCAAGAGACCCAGTACTTC; CDR3aa: CATSRDPNLAGGQETQYF; d_gene: TRBD2; v_gene: TRBV15; abundance: -; j_gene: TRBJ2-5
CDR3nt: TGCGCCAGCAGCTTGGCCACAGGGACAGGAACCTACGAGCAGTACTTC; CDR3aa: CASSLATGTGTYEQYF; d_gene: TRBD1; v_gene: TRBV5-1; abundance: -; j_gene: TRBJ2-7
CDR3nt: TGCAGCGTTAGACAGGCCTTAGCCAAAAACATTCAGTACTTC; CDR3aa: CSVRQALAKNIQYF; d_gene: -; v_gene: TRBV29-1; abundance: -; j_gene: TRBJ2-4